This T cell receptor (beta chain) was documented in a study of T-cell reconstitution after alpha-beta-depleted transplantation in children. Broader study findings: After transplant, high TCRbeta diversity at day 60 in some patients arose from surviving recipient T cells and thymic progenitors.

Preparation of the TCRbeta library used unique molecular identifiers. TCRdb recomputed calls from the PCR reads with MiXCR, one row per CDR3 protein. The sample lists about 460,000 distinct CDR3 sequences, about an eighth occurring once. This clonotype has a count of ten or more. The antigen is undetermined. With 3 bases removed from V and 3 bases from J, the gap between germline ends came to 12 bases. Germline values: CDR1 SGHRS, CDR2 YFSETQ. The CDR3 loop spans 14 amino acids. The sequencing used PBMCs, mostly from graft donor cells, collected 180 days after TCRalphabeta/CD19-depleted stem cell transplant. The TCR comes from a female patient aged 2-15 years who had a stem cell transplant for aplastic anemia, so the T cells may come from the graft donor. J is TRBJ2-5 and V is TRBV5-1; the D is unclear. CDR3 sequence: CASSSLPWKETQYF. CDR3 nucleotides: TGCGCCAGCAGCTCCCTACCCTGGAAAGAGACCCAGTACTTC.